What follows are 19 T cell receptor beta chains derived from one specimen sequenced in a study of T cell changes during pregnancy in multiple sclerosis. The repertoire was sequenced with immunoSEQ multiplex PCR; TCRdb's copy has only in-frame clones and lacks some. The table records roughly 59,000 clones, about 94% of them present only once. The input for sequencing was CD4+ T cells from peripheral blood mononuclear cells, taken before pregnancy. The source is a female donor with multiple sclerosis, enrolled in a pregnancy study.

The chain recombines TRBV6-5 with TRBJ2-2, with a tentative D call TRBD1 (6 bases). The CDR3 is 14 amino acids. The germline V gene encodes CDR1 MNHEY and CDR2 SVGAGI. V lost 7 bases and J lost 4, with 13 bases in between. The CDR3 nucleotides read TGTGCCAGCAACCCGGGACAACCCACCGGGGAGCTGTTTTTT. It codes for CASNPGQPTGELFF.

The sample holds a few counts of this clone. The genes are TRBV9 and TRBJ1-5; a possible D gene is TRBD1 (6 bases). CDR1 is SGDLS, CDR2 YYNGEE, per germline. This CDR3 is built from 15 residues. V was pared by 0 bases and J by 3 bases, with 10 bases between. The CDR3 here is CASSVGQVTNQPQHF. For the CDR3, the DNA is TGTGCCAGCAGCGTAGGACAGGTAACCAATCAGCCCCAGCATTTT.

This sequence joins TRBV5-1 and TRBJ1-1; possibly TRBD1 for D (6 bases). Germline V lookup: CDR1 SGHRS, CDR2 YFSETQ. The CDR3 loop spans 15 amino acids. V was shortened by 0 bases and J by 8 bases, with 17 bases between the two germline ends. CDR3 coding DNA: TGCGCCAGCAGCTTGGCAACAGGGAAGGGCTCCGAAGCTTTCTTT. Translating it yields CASSLATGKGSEAFF.

The rearrangement joins TRBV29-1 to TRBJ2-1; 7 bases are shared with TRBD2. V gave up 3 bases and J gave up 6 bases; unmatched junction bases: 14. CDR1 SQVTM and CDR2 ANQGSEA come from the germline V gene. This CDR3 is built from 16 residues. CDR3 sequence (DNA): TGCAGCGTTGATAAGCCCGGGGGGACGCCCGGCAATGAGCAGTTCTTC. It encodes CSVDKPGGTPGNEQFF.

The chain links TRBV5-1 to TRBJ2-6; D is possibly TRBD1 (6 bases). CDR3 length: 15 amino acids. V was cut by 4 bases and J by 4 bases, with 12 bases left in between. Per germline, CDR1 SGHRS and CDR2 YFSETQ. The DNA of the CDR3 is TGCGCCAGCAGCCCAAACAGGGTCGGGGCCAACGTCCTGACTTTC. Protein sequence: CASSPNRVGANVLTF.

This clone was counted a few times. Other DNA sequences within the sample encode an identical CDR3. The V and J genes are TRBV19 and TRBJ1-1, with D maybe TRBD1 (5 bases). Trimming removed 0 bases at V and 0 bases at J, with 5 bases between. Germline V gene lookup returns CDR1 LNHDA and CDR2 SQIVND (reference sequence). The CDR3 covers 14 residues. CDR3 in DNA: TGTGCCAGTAGTATAGAAGGGGTGAACACTGAAGCTTTCTTT. Residues: CASSIEGVNTEAFF.

The chain couples TRBV28 to TRBJ1-3; the D is unclear. The germline V gene has CDR1 MDHEN and CDR2 SYDVKM. This CDR3 has 15 amino acids. The ends were cut back, 6 bases at V and 0 bases at J, with 12 bases in the middle. The CDR3 here is CASSLRMNSGNTIYF. Here the CDR3 DNA reads TGTGCCAGCAGCCTAAGAATGAACTCTGGAAACACCATATATTTT.

The chain recombines TRBV9 with TRBJ2-1; 7 bases line up with TRBD2. Germline V gene sequence: CDR1 SGDLS, CDR2 YYNGEE. The CDR3 length is 16 residues. Trimming at V came to 0 bases and at J to 1 base, leaving 4 bases not matched to a gene. CDR3 sequence reads: CASSVALAVSYNEQFF. The CDR3 DNA is TGTGCCAGCAGCGTAGCCCTAGCGGTTTCCTACAATGAGCAGTTCTTC.

This clone was counted a single time. The chain recombines TRBV13 with TRBJ1-1; D ambiguous. V was cut by 3 bases and J by 1 base, with 12 bases left in between. The germline V gene has CDR1 PRHDT and CDR2 FYEKMQ (reference sequence). CDR3 size: 15 residues. This CDR3 is CASSLPPQKNTEAFF. CDR3 nucleotides: TGTGCCAGCAGCTTGCCCCCCCAGAAGAACACTGAAGCTTTCTTT. The variable domain in full, completed from reference TRBV13 and TRBJ1-1, reads AAGVIQSPRHLIKEKRETATLKCYPIPRHDTVYWYQQGPGQDPQFLISFYEKMQSDKGSIPDRFSAQQFSDYHSELNMSSLELGDSALYFCASSLPPQKNTEAFFGQGTRLTVV.

The chain recombines TRBV29-1 with TRBJ1-4; 9 bases map to TRBD1. The V and J ends lost 7 bases and 7 bases, in that order; junction bases with no gene match: 7. This CDR3 comprises 13 residues. Germline V CDR1 and CDR2: SQVTM, ANQGSEA. CDR3 bases: TGCAGCGCACGGACAGGGGACCGTGAAAAACTGTTTTTT. Translated, it gives CSARTGDREKLFF. Supplemented by reference TRBV29-1 and TRBJ1-4, the full variable domain reads SAVISQKPSRDICQRGTSLTIQCQVDSQVTMMFWYRQQPGQSLTLIATANQGSEATYESGFVIDKFPISRPNLTFSTLTVSNMSPEDSSIYLCSARTGDREKLFFGSGTQLSVL.

V gene TRBV19 combines with J gene TRBJ2-7; D possibly corresponds to TRBD1 (5 bases). Trimming stripped 5 bases from V and 0 bases from J, with 11 bases between. This CDR3 has 14 residues. Per germline, CDR1 LNHDA and CDR2 SQIVND (reference sequence). The CDR3 bases are TGTGCCAGTAGTCCAGGGTGGAGCTCCTACGAGCAGTACTTC. This translates into CASSPGWSSYEQYF. The full variable domain, its missing parts supplied by reference TRBV19 and TRBJ2-7, is DGGITQSPKYLFRKEGQNVTLSCEQNLNHDAMYWYRQDPGQGLRLIYYSQIVNDFQKGDIAEGYSVSREKKESFPLTVTSAQKNPTAFYLCASSPGWSSYEQYFGPGTRLTVT.

Here the CDR3 reads CASRAGTGFTDTQYF. The CDR3 coding sequence is TGTGCCAGCAGGGCCGGGACAGGGTTCACAGATACGCAGTATTTT. The J gene is TRBJ2-3, the V gene TRBV6-6; TRBD1 matches 9 bases. V dropped 6 bases and J dropped 2; count of bases not matched to a gene: 6. CDR1 and CDR2 (germline): MNHNY, SVGAGI (reference sequence). This CDR3 comprises 15 residues.

V and J are TRBV19 and TRBJ2-2; D possibly corresponds to TRBD2 (6 bases). Germline V gives CDR1 LNHDA, CDR2 SQIVND (reference sequence). The CDR3 totals 15 residues. The V and J ends lost 5 bases and 7 bases respectively, with 17 bases between them. CDR3 residues: CASSLLRGSGGELFF. CDR3 coding DNA: TGTGCCAGTAGTCTCCTTAGGGGTAGCGGCGGGGAGCTGTTTTTT.

V gene TRBV11-2 combines with J gene TRBJ2-2, with 9 bases fitting TRBD1. V was clipped by 4 bases and J by 9 bases; unmatched bases: 9. Germline-derived CDR1 and CDR2 are SGHAT and FQNNGV. This CDR3 region has 15 residues. In DNA form, the CDR3 reads TGTGCCAGCAGCTCCCACGACAGGGGGGGAAGGGAGCTGTTTTTT. This translates into CASSSHDRGGRELFF.

The CDR3 bases are TGCGCCAGCAGTCAATCAAGCCCCCACAGGGAAAGGCCCAACTACGAGCAGTACTTC. It yields the protein CASSQSSPHRERPNYEQYF. The chain is built from TRBV23-1 and TRBJ2-7; a weak D match, TRBD1 (6 bases). TRBV23-1 has ORF status, its function being uncertain. Deletions cut 0 bases from V and 3 bases from J, with 24 bases between. This CDR3 contains 19 residues.

The CDR3 DNA is TGTGCCAGTAGTAGCGGAGGCTACGAGCAGTACTTC. Translating gives CASSSGGYEQYF. This chain joins TRBV19 and TRBJ2-7; tentatively, D is TRBD2 (5 bases). The CDR3 has 12 residues. V was pared by 4 bases and J by 3 bases, with 7 bases between. Germline V gives CDR1 LNHDA, CDR2 SQIVND (reference sequence).

J is TRBJ2-5 and V is TRBV11-2; 11 positions agree with TRBD1. Germline CDR1 reads SGHAT; CDR2 reads FQNNGV. With 5 bases clipped from V and 5 bases from J, the junction kept 7 bases outside the gene matches. The CDR3 is 15 residues long. CDR3 DNA: TGTGCCAGCAGCCCCGGACAGGGGGCGAGGGAGACCCAGTACTTC. It is translated as CASSPGQGARETQYF.

This chain uses TRBV7-9 with TRBJ2-2, with a weak D call TRBD2 (6 bases). V was cut by 4 bases and J by 5 bases, with 14 bases left in between. This CDR3 region has 15 residues. Germline V lookup: CDR1 SEHNR, CDR2 FQNEAQ (reference sequence). CDR3 nucleotides: TGTGCCAGCAGCTCTCGAGGGACTTTGACCGGGGAGCTGTTTTTT. It codes for CASSSRGTLTGELFF.

The chain links TRBV5-1 to TRBJ1-4; 9 positions agree with TRBD1. CDR3 length: 17 residues. V shed 0 bases and J 2 bases; nucleotides not matched to a gene: 5. Germline values: CDR1 SGHRS, CDR2 YFSETQ. CDR3 coding DNA: TGCGCCAGCAGCTTGGGGTACAGGGGGCGGACTAATGAAAAACTGTTTTTT. This translates into CASSLGYRGRTNEKLFF.